The 23 T cell receptor beta chains below were found in one sample sequenced in a study of T cell changes during pregnancy in multiple sclerosis. Assay: immunoSEQ multiplex PCR; the TCRdb copy retains only in-frame clones and omits some. The sample carries 45,000 to 55,000 clones, approximately 92% recorded once. The sequenced sample was peripheral blood, obtained after pregnancy. The receptors originated from a female donor with multiple sclerosis, enrolled in a pregnancy study.

The chain uses TRBV5-1 and TRBJ2-3; D is unresolved. The V gene lost 3 bases and the J gene lost 0 bases, with 17 bases spanning the gap. The V gene's germline CDR1 is SGHRS and CDR2 YFSETQ. The length of the CDR3 is 17 residues. The CDR3 loop reads CASSSIPASTSTDTQYF. DNA for the CDR3: TGCGCCAGCAGCTCAATTCCGGCCTCGACTAGCACAGATACGCAGTATTTT.

The V and J genes are TRBV11-1 and TRBJ2-5; possibly TRBD2 for D (5 bases). Looked up from germline, CDR1 is SGHAT and CDR2 is FQDESV (reference sequence). V was trimmed by 5 bases and J by 1 base, leaving 14 bases between them. The CDR3 loop spans 15 amino acids. The CDR3 sequence is CASSTATGIQETQYF. CDR3 nucleotides: TGTGCCAGCAGCACCGCCACGGGGATCCAAGAGACCCAGTACTTC.

The J gene is TRBJ2-2, the V gene TRBV11-3; weak D call: TRBD2 (6 bases). This CDR3 has 13 residues. Trimming stripped 5 bases from V and 5 bases from J, with 9 bases between. The germline CDR1 and CDR2 sequences are SGHNT and YENEEA. CDR3 in amino acids: CASSAGLTGELFF. The CDR3 nucleotides read TGTGCCAGCAGCGCGGGATTGACCGGGGAGCTGTTTTTT. Full variable domain (remainder filled in from reference TRBV11-3 and TRBJ2-2): EAGVVQSPRYKIIEKKQPVAFWCNPISGHNTLYWYLQNLGQGPELLIRYENEEAVDDSQLPKDRFSAERLKGVDSTLKIQPAELGDSAVYLCASSAGLTGELFFGEGSRLTVL.

This clone was detected a few times. The chain couples TRBV11-2 to TRBJ1-6; D may be TRBD1 (5 bases). Trimming removed 5 bases at V and 17 bases at J, with 16 bases between. CDR1 is SGHAT, CDR2 FQNNGV, per germline. The CDR3 has 12 residues. This CDR3 is CASSVMAGLIHF. The CDR3 DNA sequence: TGTGCCAGCAGCGTCATGGCGGGACTGATCCACTTT.

The chain couples TRBV7-6 to TRBJ2-3, with D possibly matching TRBD2 (5 bases). The V end lost 4 bases, the J end lost 6 bases, and 17 bases lay between the germline ends. The CDR3 totals 15 residues. The germline CDR1 and CDR2 sequences are SGHVS and FNYEAQ. The CDR3 DNA reads TGTGCCAGCAGCTATGGGAGTAGGGATGGGGATACGCAGTATTTT. Its translation: CASSYGSRDGDTQYF. Filled out from reference TRBV7-6 and TRBJ2-3, the complete variable domain reads GAGVSQSPRYKVTKRGQDVALRCDPISGHVSLYWYRQALGQGPEFLTYFNYEAQQDKSGLPNDRFSAERPEGSISTLTIQRTEQRDSAMYRCASSYGSRDGDTQYFGPGTRLTVL.

The rearrangement joins TRBV7-9 to TRBJ1-2; the D is unclear. The CDR3 is 15 amino acids. V was pared by 4 bases and J by 4 bases, with 16 bases between. Germline lookup yields CDR1 SEHNR and CDR2 FQNEAQ (reference sequence). The CDR3 nucleotides are TGTGCCAGCAGCTCATTTCAGGCAGCTGGCTATGGCTACACCTTC. Residues: CASSSFQAAGYGYTF.

The J gene is TRBJ2-7, the V gene TRBV27, with a tentative D call TRBD2 (6 bases). Germline CDR1 MNHEY, CDR2 SMNVEV (reference sequence). The CDR3 totals 14 residues. V was shortened by 2 bases and J by 2 bases, with 10 bases between the two germline ends. Written as DNA, the CDR3 is TGTGCCAGCAGTTTAGGAGGGATGACCTACGAGCAGTACTTC. Translation: CASSLGGMTYEQYF.

The J gene is TRBJ1-6, the V gene TRBV18; D might be TRBD1 (5 bases). The CDR3 consists of 15 residues. The V end lost 3 bases, the J end lost 8 bases, and 14 bases lay between the germline ends. The germline gives CDR1 KGHSH, CDR2 LQKENI. For the CDR3, the DNA is TGTGCCAGCTCACCCCCGGGACGGAGGGATTCACCCCTCCACTTT. This gives the protein CASSPPGRRDSPLHF.

A few counts support this clone. The chain carries TRBV4-2 and TRBJ1-1; D uncertain. This CDR3 is 13 amino acids long. Germline loops: CDR1 LGHNA, CDR2 YNFKEQ. Trimming took 0 bases from V and 5 from J, leaving 7 bases between them. CDR3 sequence reads: CASSQDLQTEAFF. The CDR3 DNA sequence: TGTGCCAGCAGCCAAGATTTGCAGACTGAAGCTTTCTTT.

The chain recombines TRBV6-6 with TRBJ2-5; the D is unclear. Per germline, CDR1 MNHNY and CDR2 SVGAGI (reference sequence). Trimming took off 3 bases at V and 4 bases at J, with 6 bases between the two ends. The CDR3 extends over 12 amino acids. In DNA form, the CDR3 reads TGTGCCAGCAGTTATCCCCGAGAGACCCAGTACTTC. This gives the protein CASSYPRETQYF.

In regard to this clone: Other DNA sequences of this sample code for an identical CDR3. The chain joins TRBV18 to TRBJ1-5, with 9 bases identical to TRBD1. The CDR3 extends over 15 amino acids. The trim removed 4 bases at V and 1 base at J, leaving 2 bases unmatched. The V gene's germline CDR1 is KGHSH and CDR2 LQKENI. In DNA, the CDR3 is TGTGCCAGCTCACGGGGGACAGGGAGCAATCAGCCCCAGCATTTT. Encoded protein: CASSRGTGSNQPQHF.

The chain uses TRBV15 and TRBJ1-4, with 7 bases fitting TRBD1. The CDR3 covers 15 residues. Unmatched junction bases numbered 5, after V lost 0 bases and J lost 7 bases. Germline CDR1 is LNHNV and CDR2 is YYDKDF (reference sequence). In DNA form, the CDR3 reads TGTGCCACCAGCAGAGAGACCAGGGGGAGTGAAAAACTGTTTTTT. It is translated as CATSRETRGSEKLFF. Combining the CDR3 with reference TRBV15 and TRBJ1-4 gives the whole variable domain DAMVIQNPRYQVTQFGKPVTLSCSQTLNHNVMYWYQQKSSQAPKLLFHYYDKDFNNEADTPDNFQSRRPNTSFCFLDIRSPGLGDTAMYLCATSRETRGSEKLFFGSGTQLSVL.

This chain uses TRBV7-9 with TRBJ1-1; TRBD1 might be the D (6 bases). Trimming shortened V by 3 bases and J by 4 bases, and 12 bases separated the two germline ends. CDR3 length equals 14 residues. Per germline, CDR1 SEHNR and CDR2 FQNEAQ (reference sequence). The CDR3 loop is CASSFQGPGTEAFF. The CDR3 DNA follows: TGTGCCAGCAGCTTTCAGGGGCCGGGCACTGAAGCTTTCTTT.

The rearrangement joins TRBV9 to TRBJ2-7, with 9 positions matching TRBD1. CDR3 size: 13 residues. CDR1 is SGDLS, CDR2 YYNGEE, per germline. The junction had 1 base not matched to a gene; V was cut back by 0 bases and J by 6 bases. CDR3 nucleotide sequence: TGTGCCAGCAGCGTAGACAGGGGGCGCGAGCAGTACTTC. Its protein is CASSVDRGREQYF.

The genes are TRBV11-1 and TRBJ2-5, with D perhaps matching TRBD1 (6 bases). Trimming stripped 0 bases from V and 5 bases from J, with 10 bases between. The CDR3 spans 14 residues. Germline V gene lookup returns CDR1 SGHAT and CDR2 FQDESV (reference sequence). The CDR3 loop reads CASSLAQGLETQYF. In nucleotides, the CDR3 is TGTGCCAGCAGCTTAGCCCAGGGGCTTGAGACCCAGTACTTC.

The rearrangement joins TRBV6-6 to TRBJ2-3; the match to TRBD1 covers 10 bases. CDR3 length: 15 amino acids. Germline V CDR1 and CDR2: MNHNY, SVGAGI (reference sequence). J gave up 3 bases and V 5 bases, and 5 bases lay outside the gene matches. The CDR3 sequence is CASSDRGQLTDTQYF. CDR3 DNA: TGTGCCAGCAGTGACAGGGGGCAACTGACAGATACGCAGTATTTT.

This chain links TRBV7-2 with TRBJ1-6; 8 nucleotides align to TRBD1. Germline V gene lookup returns CDR1 SGHTA and CDR2 FQGNSA. V lost 0 bases and J lost 4; bases outside the gene matches: 2. The length of the CDR3 is 16 residues. The CDR3 DNA follows: TGTGCCAGCAGCTTAGCTTGGACAGGGTATAATTCACCCCTCCACTTT. This gives the protein CASSLAWTGYNSPLHF.

The rearrangement links TRBV14 to TRBJ2-3; no reliable D call. Trimming stripped 1 base from V and 6 bases from J, with 5 bases between. The CDR3 runs 12 residues. Germline CDR1 is SGHDN and CDR2 is FVKESK. CDR3 DNA sequence: TGTGCCAGCAGCCAAGTACGGGATACGCAGTATTTT. Its protein is CASSQVRDTQYF.

The chain is built from TRBV7-9 and TRBJ2-1; possibly TRBD2 for D (6 bases). The V gene lost 1 base and the J gene lost 9 bases, with 10 bases spanning the gap. The CDR3 contains 13 residues. The V gene's germline CDR1 is SEHNR and CDR2 FQNEAQ (reference sequence). DNA of the CDR3: TGTGCCAGCAGCTTAGGGGACTCCGGTGAGCAGTTCTTC. As protein: CASSLGDSGEQFF.

This chain links TRBV5-6 with TRBJ1-1; 12 positions agree with TRBD1. Germline V gene data show CDR1 as SGHDT and CDR2 as YYEEEE. Losses at the gene ends were 0 bases for V and 8 bases for J; bases not matched to a gene: 2. CDR3 length equals 14 residues. DNA for the CDR3: TGTGCCAGCAGCTTGGAAGGGACAGGGGGCGAAGCTTTCTTT. Amino acid sequence: CASSLEGTGGEAFF.

The gene calls are TRBV18 and TRBJ2-3; TRBD2 matches 9 bases. V gave up 2 bases and J gave up 3 bases; unmatched junction bases: 3. CDR1 is KGHSH and CDR2 is LQKENI in the germline V gene. The CDR3 spans 15 residues. CDR3 coding DNA: TGTGCCAGCTCACCAGGACTAGCGCCGACAGATACGCAGTATTTT. This encodes CASSPGLAPTDTQYF.

The gene calls are TRBV18 and TRBJ1-1; maybe TRBD1 (6 bases). V was pared by 2 bases and J by 4 bases, with 11 bases between. The CDR3 length is 14 residues. In germline, CDR1 is KGHSH, CDR2 LQKENI. CDR3 protein: CASSPGGFGTEAFF. CDR3 DNA: TGTGCCAGCTCACCAGGGGGCTTTGGCACTGAAGCTTTCTTT.

The chain carries TRBV7-6 and TRBJ2-2, with 10 bases aligning to TRBD1. The CDR3 totals 16 residues. V trimming: 4 bases; J trimming: 2 bases; junction bases outside the gene matches: 4. The germline V gene encodes CDR1 SGHVS and CDR2 FNYEAQ. The CDR3 region is CASSSWTGGNTGELFF. CDR3 in DNA: TGTGCCAGCAGCTCCTGGACAGGGGGAAACACCGGGGAGCTGTTTTTT.